Presented here are 27 T cell receptor beta chains from one specimen sequenced in a study of cytomegalovirus exposure and HLA in healthy donors. The PCR employed 60 Vbeta primers together with 13 Jbeta primers. Method: immunoSEQ multiplex PCR; TCRdb's copy keeps in-frame clones and lacks some. There are about 140,000 clones in the sample; approximately 80% occur only once, and around 1.5% lies in the top ten. The sample was PBMCs. The receptors shown here come from a man younger than 40 in good health and CMV-seropositive.

The chain employs TRBV7-2 and TRBJ2-6, with 8 bases lining up with TRBD1. Germline trimming cut 2 bases from V and 0 bases from J; bases unmatched to any gene: 9. The germline gives CDR1 SGHTA, CDR2 FQGNSA. The CDR3 loop spans 19 amino acids. The CDR3 DNA follows: TGTGCCAGCAGCTTAAGGACAGGGAAATTAGCCTCTGGGGCCAACGTCCTGACTTTC. It yields the protein CASSLRTGKLASGANVLTF.

The rearrangement joins TRBV6-1 to TRBJ2-3, with TRBD1 matching 9 bases. The V gene end was trimmed by 5 bases and the J gene end by 2 bases; junction bases not matched to a gene: 2. This CDR3 region has 14 residues. Germline loops: CDR1 MNHNS, CDR2 SASEGT. CDR3 sequence: CASSNRGLTDTQYF. The DNA for the CDR3 is TGTGCCAGCAGTAACAGGGGGCTCACAGATACGCAGTATTTT.

The rearrangement links TRBV28 to TRBJ1-1; 9 positions agree with TRBD1. The germline CDR1 and CDR2 sequences are MDHEN and SYDVKM. The CDR3 runs 14 residues. J gave up 5 bases and V 4 bases, and 5 bases lay outside the gene matches. This chain's CDR3 is CASSSPTGGTEAFF. In DNA form, the CDR3 reads TGTGCCAGCAGTTCCCCGACAGGGGGAACTGAAGCTTTCTTT.

Only a few counts were recorded for this clone. The genes are TRBV21-1 and TRBJ2-4; the table assigns TRBD1, which was not confirmed against the DNA. TRBV21-1 is a pseudogene locus. This CDR3 is built from 15 residues. CDR3 DNA: TGTGCCAGCAGCTGTCTCGGGACAGGGAAGAACATTCAGTACTTC. Residues: CASSCLGTGKNIQYF.

This chain connects TRBV28 to TRBJ1-2; TRBD1 is a possible D gene (5 bases). CDR1 MDHEN and CDR2 SYDVKM come from the germline V gene. This CDR3 contains 13 residues. V was pared by 8 bases and J by 4 bases, with 14 bases between. CDR3 DNA sequence: TGTGCCAGCGGATCTGGGGGGAGCTATGGCTACACCTTC. It translates to CASGSGGSYGYTF.

This clone was observed a single time. Other DNA sequences in this specimen translate into the identical CDR3. The genes are TRBV10-2 and TRBJ2-3; 12 positions match TRBD2. The germline CDR1 and CDR2 sequences are WSHSY and SAAADI. V gave up 4 bases and J gave up 0 bases; unmatched junction bases: 5. CDR3 size: 17 residues. CDR3 protein: CASSGLLAGGSTDTQYF. CDR3 bases: TGCGCCAGCAGTGGGTTGCTAGCGGGGGGGAGCACAGATACGCAGTATTTT.

V is TRBV28 and J is TRBJ2-4; possible D gene TRBD1, 5 bases. The germline CDR1 and CDR2 sequences are MDHEN and SYDVKM. Trimming removed 6 bases at V and 3 bases at J, with 18 bases between. The CDR3 length is 16 residues. CDR3 DNA: TGTGCCAGCAGGATATCACTCGACAGATACAAAAACATTCAGTACTTC. It codes for CASRISLDRYKNIQYF.

Here the CDR3 DNA reads TGTGCCAGCAGACCCGACCGAGGCAGCAATCAGCCCCAGCATTTT. It translates to CASRPDRGSNQPQHF. This rearrangement joins TRBV6-5 to TRBJ1-5; D gene uncertain. V gave up 6 bases and J gave up 1 base, with 13 bases separating them. The germline gives CDR1 MNHEY, CDR2 SVGAGI. This CDR3 comprises 15 residues.

J is TRBJ2-5 and V is TRBV25-1, with 15 bases identical to TRBD2. The CDR3 is 16 amino acids. Germline loops: CDR1 MGHDK, CDR2 SYGVNS. V dropped 0 bases and J dropped 5; count of bases not matched to a gene: 1. CDR3 DNA: TGTGCCAGCAGTGAATATGGACTAGCGGGAGGGGAGACCCAGTACTTC. As protein: CASSEYGLAGGETQYF.

V and J are TRBV29-1 and TRBJ2-5; 11 bases line up with TRBD1. The CDR3 has 13 residues. V lost 6 bases, J lost 4 bases, and 4 bases stayed unmatched. Germline V gene sequence: CDR1 SQVTM, CDR2 ANQGSEA. CDR3 protein: CSVRTGGRETQYF. The DNA for the CDR3 is TGCAGCGTGCGGACAGGGGGCCGAGAGACCCAGTACTTC.

This sequence joins TRBV28 and TRBJ1-1, with a tentative D call TRBD1 (6 bases). V was cut by 5 bases and J by 3 bases, with 13 bases left in between. CDR1 is MDHEN and CDR2 is SYDVKM in the germline V gene. The CDR3 has 14 residues. CDR3 nucleotides: TGTGCCAGCAGTGAGGGGGGGGGCTACACTGAAGCTTTCTTT. Amino acid sequence: CASSEGGGYTEAFF.

The chain couples TRBV7-3 to TRBJ2-1; tentative D call: TRBD2 (7 bases). The CDR3 consists of 19 residues. Germline CDR1 SGHTA, CDR2 FQGTGA. V lost 4 bases to trimming and J lost 4 bases, with 26 bases between them. The DNA of the CDR3 is TGTGCCAGCAGCTCCAAAACAACGACATGGGGGGGCGAATACAATGAGCAGTTCTTC. This codes for CASSSKTTTWGGEYNEQFF.

This chain uses TRBV19 with TRBJ1-1; no clear D gene. Germline CDR1 and CDR2: LNHDA and SQIVND (reference sequence). V dropped 3 bases and J dropped 1 base, with 9 bases sitting between them. This CDR3 region has 14 residues. CDR3 in amino acids: CASSMQARNTEAFF. The CDR3 DNA sequence: TGTGCCAGTAGTATGCAGGCTCGGAACACTGAAGCTTTCTTT.

The chain employs TRBV19 and TRBJ1-3, with D possibly being TRBD1 (5 bases). Between the trimmed V and J ends, which lost 0 bases and 3 bases, there was a span of 9 bases. This CDR3 is built from 15 residues. The germline gives CDR1 LNHDA, CDR2 SQIVND (reference sequence). CDR3 in DNA: TGTGCCAGTAGTATAGATCGGGGGAATGGAAACACCATATATTTT. Protein: CASSIDRGNGNTIYF. Variable domain in full (rest from reference TRBV19 and TRBJ1-3): DGGITQSPKYLFRKEGQNVTLSCEQNLNHDAMYWYRQDPGQGLRLIYYSQIVNDFQKGDIAEGYSVSREKKESFPLTVTSAQKNPTAFYLCASSIDRGNGNTIYFGEGSWLTVV.

The rearrangement uses TRBV2 and TRBJ1-2; D not resolved. The CDR3 extends over 14 amino acids. The germline CDR1 and CDR2 sequences are SNHLY and FYNNEI. The V gene lost 3 bases and the J gene lost 6 bases, with 14 bases spanning the gap. The CDR3 loop reads CASSEARRVHGYTF. For the CDR3, the DNA is TGTGCCAGCAGTGAGGCGAGGAGGGTCCATGGCTACACCTTC. The variable domain in full, completed from reference TRBV2 and TRBJ1-2, reads EPEVTQTPSHQVTQMGQEVILRCVPISNHLYFYWYRQILGQKVEFLVSFYNNEISEKSEIFDDQFSVERPDGSNFTLKIRSTKLEDSAMYFCASSEARRVHGYTFGSGTRLTVV.

V is TRBV6-5 and J is TRBJ2-5; 7 bases fit TRBD1. The DNA end is a closer match to TRBJ2-7, so the J assignment may be wrong. This CDR3 contains 15 residues. CDR1 MNHEY and CDR2 SVGAGI come from the germline V gene. CDR3 nucleotide sequence: TGTGCCAGCAGTTTTCAGCAGACAGGGTGGTACGAGCAGTACTTC. It codes for CASSFQQTGWYEQYF.

The chain couples TRBV7-7 to TRBJ2-5; TRBD1 is a possible D gene (5 bases). Trimming pared 5 bases from V and 4 bases from J, leaving 11 bases between. The CDR3 spans 13 residues. Germline CDR1 SSHAT, CDR2 FNYEAQ (reference sequence). DNA for the CDR3: TGTGCCAGCAGCGCCAGGGTCGTAGAGACCCAGTACTTC. This encodes CASSARVVETQYF.

This clone turned up a few times. The chain employs TRBV2 and TRBJ1-1, with TRBD1 identical over 7 bases. CDR3 size: 14 residues. The J segment lost 1 base and the V segment lost 7 bases, leaving 6 bases of the junction unmatched. Germline V lookup: CDR1 SNHLY, CDR2 FYNNEI. Here the CDR3 reads CASTIQGSNTEAFF. Here the CDR3 DNA reads TGTGCCAGCACTATACAGGGGTCGAACACTGAAGCTTTCTTT.

The genes are TRBV6-5 and TRBJ1-5; weak D call: TRBD1 (6 bases). Germline lookup yields CDR1 MNHEY and CDR2 SVGAGI. V gave up 7 bases and J gave up 6 bases, with 16 bases separating them. CDR3 length: 14 amino acids. The CDR3 loop reads CASNPGGARQPQHF. CDR3 coding DNA: TGTGCCAGCAACCCTGGGGGGGCTCGTCAGCCCCAGCATTTT.

The rearrangement joins TRBV27 to TRBJ2-7; 9 bases fit TRBD1. Germline V gene sequence: CDR1 MNHEY, CDR2 SMNVEV (reference sequence). With 6 bases clipped from V and 6 bases from J, the junction kept 6 bases outside the gene matches. This CDR3 comprises 13 residues. The CDR3 loop reads CASSPDRGAEQYF. The CDR3 DNA follows: TGTGCCAGCAGCCCTGACAGGGGGGCCGAGCAGTACTTC.

The chain joins TRBV6-5 to TRBJ1-1, with D possibly being TRBD1 (5 bases). The CDR3 length is 14 residues. CDR1 and CDR2 (germline): MNHEY, SVGAGI. Trimming removed 2 bases from V and 10 bases from J, with 17 bases in between. CDR3 in amino acids: CASSYGAGWFGAFF. In nucleotides, the CDR3 is TGTGCCAGCAGTTACGGGGCAGGGTGGTTCGGAGCTTTCTTT.

In this sample, this clone turned up once. The V call is TRBV18, the J call TRBJ2-2, with 9 bases matching TRBD1. The CDR3 runs to 17 residues. V trimming: 1 base; J trimming: 2 bases; junction bases outside the gene matches: 5. Germline V gives CDR1 KGHSH, CDR2 LQKENI. The CDR3 sequence is CASSPHGQGPNTGELFF. For the CDR3, the DNA is TGTGCCAGCTCACCACACGGACAGGGGCCTAACACCGGGGAGCTGTTTTTT.

The chain employs TRBV7-2 and TRBJ2-3; 10 nucleotides agree with TRBD2. Looked up from germline, CDR1 is SGHTA and CDR2 is FQGNSA. J lost 1 base, V lost 7 bases, and 5 bases had no gene match. The CDR3 has 15 residues. CDR3: CASNVLAGGTDTQYF. CDR3 DNA sequence: TGTGCCAGCAACGTTCTAGCGGGAGGCACAGATACGCAGTATTTT.

The chain joins TRBV12-5 to TRBJ2-7; no definite D call. The CDR3 extends over 13 amino acids. Germline loops: CDR1 LGHNT, CDR2 FRNRAP. V was clipped by 7 bases and J by 1 base, with 11 bases between them. CDR3 coding DNA: TGTGCTAGTGCCTCCACAGTATCCTACGAGCAGTACTTC. Its translation is CASASTVSYEQYF.

CDR3 in amino acids: CASSLDRVSEQYF. The DNA for the CDR3 is TGTGCCAGCAGCTTGGACAGGGTAAGCGAGCAGTACTTC. The V call is TRBV5-6, the J call TRBJ2-7; D is perhaps TRBD1 (6 bases). V lost 0 bases to trimming and J lost 6 bases, with 10 bases between them. The germline CDR1 and CDR2 sequences are SGHDT and YYEEEE. This CDR3 spans 13 amino acids.

This chain links TRBV14 with TRBJ2-5; 8 bases align to TRBD2. J lost 5 bases, V lost 0 bases, and 5 bases had no gene match. The CDR3 has 15 amino acids. Germline CDR1 and CDR2: SGHDN and FVKESK. CDR3 sequence reads: CASSQDGGAGETQYF. CDR3 coding DNA: TGTGCCAGCAGCCAAGACGGGGGGGCCGGGGAGACCCAGTACTTC. The whole variable domain, filled in from reference TRBV14 and TRBJ2-5, reads EAGVTQFPSHSVIEKGQTVTLRCDPISGHDNLYWYRRVMGKEIKFLLHFVKESKQDESGMPNNRFLAERTGGTYSTLKVQPAELEDSGVYFCASSQDGGAGETQYFGPGTRLLVL.

The V and J genes are TRBV6-1 and TRBJ2-1, with D hard to call. This CDR3 comprises 12 residues. The germline V gene encodes CDR1 MNHNS and CDR2 SASEGT. Trimming shortened V by 2 bases and J by 8 bases, and 7 bases separated the two germline ends. The CDR3 region has the DNA TGTGCCAGCAGTGAACTAGGTTATGAGCAGTTCTTC. Its translation: CASSELGYEQFF.